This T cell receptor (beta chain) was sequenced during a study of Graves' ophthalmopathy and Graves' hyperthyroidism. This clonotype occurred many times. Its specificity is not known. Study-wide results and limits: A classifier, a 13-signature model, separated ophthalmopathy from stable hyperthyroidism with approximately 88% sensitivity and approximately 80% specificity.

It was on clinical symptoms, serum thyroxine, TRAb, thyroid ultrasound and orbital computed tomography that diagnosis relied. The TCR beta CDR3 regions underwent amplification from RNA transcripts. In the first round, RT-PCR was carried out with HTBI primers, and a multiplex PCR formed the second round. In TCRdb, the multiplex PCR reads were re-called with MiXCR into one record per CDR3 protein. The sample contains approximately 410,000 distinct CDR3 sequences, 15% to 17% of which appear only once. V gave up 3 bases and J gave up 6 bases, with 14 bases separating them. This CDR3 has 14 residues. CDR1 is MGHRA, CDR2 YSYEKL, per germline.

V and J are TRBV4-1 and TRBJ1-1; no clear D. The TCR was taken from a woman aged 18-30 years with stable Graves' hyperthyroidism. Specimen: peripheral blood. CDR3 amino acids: CASSHTREGSEAFF. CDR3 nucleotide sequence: TGCGCCAGCAGCCACACGAGGGAGGGCTCTGAAGCTTTCTTT.